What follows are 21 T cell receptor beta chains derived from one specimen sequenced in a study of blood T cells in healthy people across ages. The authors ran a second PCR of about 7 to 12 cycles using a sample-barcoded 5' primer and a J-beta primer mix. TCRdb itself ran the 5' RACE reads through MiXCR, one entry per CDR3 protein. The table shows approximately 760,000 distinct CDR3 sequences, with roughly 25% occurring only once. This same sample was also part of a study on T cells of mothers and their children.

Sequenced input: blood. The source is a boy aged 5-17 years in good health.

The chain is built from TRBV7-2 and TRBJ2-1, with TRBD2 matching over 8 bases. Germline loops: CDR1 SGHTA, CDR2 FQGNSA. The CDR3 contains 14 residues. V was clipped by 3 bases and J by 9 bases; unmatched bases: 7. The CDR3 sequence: CASSFSGVSVEQFF. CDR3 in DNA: TGTGCCAGCAGCTTTAGCGGGGTCTCCGTTGAGCAGTTCTTC.

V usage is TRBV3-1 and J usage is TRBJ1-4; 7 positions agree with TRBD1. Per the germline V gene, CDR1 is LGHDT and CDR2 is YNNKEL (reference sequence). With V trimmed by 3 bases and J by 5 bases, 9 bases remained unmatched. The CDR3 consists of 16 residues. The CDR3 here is CASSHSGQVINEKLFF. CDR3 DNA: TGTGCCAGCAGCCATTCCGGACAGGTGATAAATGAAAAACTGTTTTTT.

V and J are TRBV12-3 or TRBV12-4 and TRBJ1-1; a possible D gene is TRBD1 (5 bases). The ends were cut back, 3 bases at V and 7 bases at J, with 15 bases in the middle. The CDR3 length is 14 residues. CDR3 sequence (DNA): TGTGCCAGCAGTTTTGGGTTTGGGGCCTATGAAGCTTTCTTT. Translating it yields CASSFGFGAYEAFF.

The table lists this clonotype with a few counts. CDR3 DNA sequence: TGTGCCAGCAGCCCGACTCGGGAATCAGATACGCAGTATTTT. The encoded protein is CASSPTRESDTQYF. This rearrangement joins TRBV12-3 or TRBV12-4 to TRBJ2-3, with D maybe TRBD2 (5 bases). The CDR3 spans 14 residues. V was cut by 6 bases and J by 4 bases, with 14 bases left in between.

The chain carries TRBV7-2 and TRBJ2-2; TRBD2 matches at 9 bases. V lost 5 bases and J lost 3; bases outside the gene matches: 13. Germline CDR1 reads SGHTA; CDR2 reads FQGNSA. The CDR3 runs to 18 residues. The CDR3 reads CASSPRGGVAGDTGELFF. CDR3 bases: TGTGCCAGCAGCCCCCGTGGTGGGGTAGCGGGAGACACCGGGGAGCTGTTTTTT.

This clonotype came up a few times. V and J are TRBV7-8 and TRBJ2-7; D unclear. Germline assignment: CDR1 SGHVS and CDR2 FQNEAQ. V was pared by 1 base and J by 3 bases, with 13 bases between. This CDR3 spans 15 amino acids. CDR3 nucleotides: TGTGCCAGCAGCTTAGAGGTTTACAGCAGCTACGAGCAGTACTTC. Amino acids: CASSLEVYSSYEQYF.

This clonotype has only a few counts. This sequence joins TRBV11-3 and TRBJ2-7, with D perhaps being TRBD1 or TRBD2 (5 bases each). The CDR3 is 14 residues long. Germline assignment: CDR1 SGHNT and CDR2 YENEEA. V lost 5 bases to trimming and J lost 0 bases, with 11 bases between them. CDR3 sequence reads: CASSRGRSSYEQYF. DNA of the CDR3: TGTGCCAGCAGCCGGGGACGGAGCTCCTACGAGCAGTACTTC. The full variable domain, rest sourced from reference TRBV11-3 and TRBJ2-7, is EAGVVQSPRYKIIEKKQPVAFWCNPISGHNTLYWYLQNLGQGPELLIRYENEEAVDDSQLPKDRFSAERLKGVDSTLKIQPAELGDSAVYLCASSRGRSSYEQYFGPGTRLTVT.

The CDR3 coding sequence is TGCGCCAGCAGCTTGGGACTAGCGGGGGGAGCCACAGATACGCAGTATTTT. Translated: CASSLGLAGGATDTQYF. V is TRBV5-1 and J is TRBJ2-3; 13 nucleotides line up with TRBD2. The CDR3 totals 17 residues. J gave up 2 bases and V 0 bases, and 3 bases lay outside the gene matches. The germline CDR1 and CDR2 sequences are SGHRS and YFSETQ.

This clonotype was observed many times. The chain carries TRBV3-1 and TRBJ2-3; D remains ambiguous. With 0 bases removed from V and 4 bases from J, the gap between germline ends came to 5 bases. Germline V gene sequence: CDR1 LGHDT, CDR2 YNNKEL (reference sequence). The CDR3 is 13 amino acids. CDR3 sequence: CASSQDGADTQYF. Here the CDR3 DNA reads TGTGCCAGCAGCCAAGATGGGGCAGATACGCAGTATTTT.

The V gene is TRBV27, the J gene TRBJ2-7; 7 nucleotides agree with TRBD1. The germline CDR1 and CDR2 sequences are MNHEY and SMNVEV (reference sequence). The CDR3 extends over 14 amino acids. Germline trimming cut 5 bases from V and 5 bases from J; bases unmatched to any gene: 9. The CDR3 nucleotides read TGTGCCAGCAGTCCGTCGACAGGGTTCCACGAGCAGTACTTC. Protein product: CASSPSTGFHEQYF.

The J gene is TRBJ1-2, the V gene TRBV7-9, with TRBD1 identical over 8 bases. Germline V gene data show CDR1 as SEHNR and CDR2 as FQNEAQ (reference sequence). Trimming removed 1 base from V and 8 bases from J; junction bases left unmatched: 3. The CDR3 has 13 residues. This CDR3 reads CASSLGWDRGYTF. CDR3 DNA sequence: TGTGCCAGCAGCTTAGGATGGGACAGGGGCTACACCTTC.

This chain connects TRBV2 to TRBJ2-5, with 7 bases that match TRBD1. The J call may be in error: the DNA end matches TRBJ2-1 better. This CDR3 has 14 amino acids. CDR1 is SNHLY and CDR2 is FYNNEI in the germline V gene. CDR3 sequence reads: CASSDNRGLNEQFF. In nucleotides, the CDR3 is TGTGCCAGCAGTGATAATAGGGGGCTCAATGAGCAGTTCTTC.

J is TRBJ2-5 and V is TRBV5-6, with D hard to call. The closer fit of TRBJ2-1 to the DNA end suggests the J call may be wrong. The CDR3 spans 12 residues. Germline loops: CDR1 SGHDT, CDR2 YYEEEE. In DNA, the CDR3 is TGTGCCAGCAGCGGGAAACAAAATGAGCAGTTCTTC. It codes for CASSGKQNEQFF.

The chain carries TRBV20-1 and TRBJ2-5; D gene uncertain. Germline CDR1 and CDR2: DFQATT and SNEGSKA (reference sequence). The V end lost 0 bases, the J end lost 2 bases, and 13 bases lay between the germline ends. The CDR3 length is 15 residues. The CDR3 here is CSAREFGGLQETQYF. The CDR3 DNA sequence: TGCAGTGCTAGAGAGTTCGGCGGCTTGCAAGAGACCCAGTACTTC.

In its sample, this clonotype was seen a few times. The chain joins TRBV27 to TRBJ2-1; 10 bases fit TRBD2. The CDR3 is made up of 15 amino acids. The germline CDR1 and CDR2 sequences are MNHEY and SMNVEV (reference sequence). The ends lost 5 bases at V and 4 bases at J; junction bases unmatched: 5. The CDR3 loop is CASSGLAGEYNEQFF. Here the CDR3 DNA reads TGTGCCAGCAGTGGGCTAGCGGGAGAATACAATGAGCAGTTCTTC.

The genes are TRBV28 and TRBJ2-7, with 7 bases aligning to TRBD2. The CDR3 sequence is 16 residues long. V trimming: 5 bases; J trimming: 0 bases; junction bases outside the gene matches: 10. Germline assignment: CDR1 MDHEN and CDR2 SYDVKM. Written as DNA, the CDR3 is TGTGCCAGCAGTCTTTCTAGCGGAGCCTCCTCCTACGAGCAGTACTTC. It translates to CASSLSSGASSYEQYF.

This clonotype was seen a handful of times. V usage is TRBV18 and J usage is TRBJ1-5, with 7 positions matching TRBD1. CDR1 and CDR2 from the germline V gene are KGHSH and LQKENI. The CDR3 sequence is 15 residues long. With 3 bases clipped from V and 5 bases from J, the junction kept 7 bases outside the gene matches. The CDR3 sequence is CASSPSGTAYQPQHF. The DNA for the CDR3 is TGTGCCAGCTCACCGTCCGGGACAGCCTATCAGCCCCAGCATTTT.

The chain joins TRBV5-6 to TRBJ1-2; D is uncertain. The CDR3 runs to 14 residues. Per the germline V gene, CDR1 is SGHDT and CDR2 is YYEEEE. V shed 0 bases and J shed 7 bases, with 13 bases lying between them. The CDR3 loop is CASSLVWWMGGYTF. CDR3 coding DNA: TGTGCCAGCAGCTTGGTGTGGTGGATGGGTGGCTACACCTTC. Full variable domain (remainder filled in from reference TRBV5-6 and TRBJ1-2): DAGVTQSPTHLIKTRGQQVTLRCSPKSGHDTVSWYQQALGQGPQFIFQYYEEEERQRGNFPDRFSGHQFPNYSSELNVNALLLGDSALYLCASSLVWWMGGYTFGSGTRLTVV.

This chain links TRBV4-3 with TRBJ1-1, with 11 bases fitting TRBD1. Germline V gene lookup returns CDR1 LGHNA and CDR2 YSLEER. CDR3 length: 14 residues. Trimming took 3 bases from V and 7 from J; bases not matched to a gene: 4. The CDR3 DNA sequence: TGCGCCAGCAGCCATAGGGACAGGGGGAATGAAGCTTTCTTT. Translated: CASSHRDRGNEAFF.

CDR3 nucleotide sequence: TGTGCCAGCAGCTTACACGGGGGGGGCCGTAATGAGCAGTTCTTC. Translation: CASSLHGGGRNEQFF. The chain employs TRBV7-2 and TRBJ2-1; 8 bases align to TRBD2. This CDR3 has 15 amino acids. Germline V gene sequence: CDR1 SGHTA, CDR2 FQGNSA. V shed 2 bases, J shed 7 bases, and the junction held 7 bases outside the gene matches.

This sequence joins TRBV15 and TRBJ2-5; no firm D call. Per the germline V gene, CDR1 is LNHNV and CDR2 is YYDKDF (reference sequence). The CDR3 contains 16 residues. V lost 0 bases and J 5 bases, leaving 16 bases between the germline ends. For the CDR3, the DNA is TGTGCCACCAGCAGAGATGCAAGTATCATCGGGGAGACCCAGTACTTC. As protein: CATSRDASIIGETQYF.